These 4 T cell receptor beta chains were all obtained from the same sample, sequenced in a study of cytomegalovirus exposure and HLA in healthy donors. PCR used 60 Vbeta primers and 13 Jbeta primers. Method: immunoSEQ multiplex PCR; TCRdb's copy keeps in-frame clones and lacks some. The sample holds about 140,000 clones, roughly 78% seen once. The sequencing input was PBMCs. Receptors originate from a man between 18 and 35 years old in good health and CMV-seropositive.

The chain carries TRBV6-5 and TRBJ1-4; unclear D gene. V lost 5 bases, J lost 5 bases, and 15 bases lay in between. The CDR3 has 15 residues. CDR1 and CDR2 (germline): MNHEY, SVGAGI. The CDR3 nucleotides read TGTGCCAGCAGTAGAGACCCCCACAGCAATGAAAAACTGTTTTTT. It is translated as CASSRDPHSNEKLFF.

This clone was counted once. V gene TRBV2 combines with J gene TRBJ1-1; no firm D call. The CDR3 is 13 residues long. CDR1 SNHLY and CDR2 FYNNEI come from the germline V gene. V lost 6 bases and J lost 7, with 15 bases in between. CDR3 sequence (DNA): TGTGCCAGCAGCCCGACAAGAGGGCGTGAAGCTTTCTTT. Its protein is CASSPTRGREAFF.

The V gene is TRBV2, the J gene TRBJ2-1; no firm D call. The CDR3 has 10 residues. Trimming removed 8 bases at V and 9 bases at J, with 8 bases between. CDR1 and CDR2 from the germline V gene are SNHLY and FYNNEI. CDR3 coding DNA: TGTGCCAGCTTTGGCGGTGAGCAGTTCTTC. Amino acid sequence: CASFGGEQFF.

The chain combines TRBV15 with TRBJ1-6; the D gene is possibly TRBD1 (5 bases). The CDR3 has 16 amino acids. The germline V gene has CDR1 LNHNV and CDR2 YYDKDF (reference sequence). Trimming took off 0 bases at V and 8 bases at J, with 14 bases between the two ends. DNA of the CDR3: TGTGCCACCAGCAGAGATCGAGGTCGGGGGTATTCACCCCTCCACTTT. This translates into CATSRDRGRGYSPLHF.